This T cell receptor (beta chain) was sequenced for a study of T cell changes during pregnancy in multiple sclerosis. TCRdb's table, derived via immunoSEQ multiplex PCR, lists solely in-frame clones and lacks some. The sample has more than 35,000 clones, 80% to 95% seen once. V gave up 6 bases and J gave up 0 bases, with 20 bases separating them. CDR1 is MNHNS and CDR2 is SASEGT in the germline V gene. The CDR3 extends over 17 amino acids. The rearrangement joins TRBV6-1 to TRBJ1-1, with D perhaps matching TRBD1 (6 bases). This sequence originates from a female donor with multiple sclerosis, enrolled in a pregnancy study. Sample: CD8+ T cells from peripheral blood mononuclear cells, taken after pregnancy. CDR3 region: CASSESTGPPMNTEAFF. DNA for the CDR3: TGTGCCAGCAGCGAATCTACAGGGCCCCCTATGAACACTGAAGCTTTCTTT.